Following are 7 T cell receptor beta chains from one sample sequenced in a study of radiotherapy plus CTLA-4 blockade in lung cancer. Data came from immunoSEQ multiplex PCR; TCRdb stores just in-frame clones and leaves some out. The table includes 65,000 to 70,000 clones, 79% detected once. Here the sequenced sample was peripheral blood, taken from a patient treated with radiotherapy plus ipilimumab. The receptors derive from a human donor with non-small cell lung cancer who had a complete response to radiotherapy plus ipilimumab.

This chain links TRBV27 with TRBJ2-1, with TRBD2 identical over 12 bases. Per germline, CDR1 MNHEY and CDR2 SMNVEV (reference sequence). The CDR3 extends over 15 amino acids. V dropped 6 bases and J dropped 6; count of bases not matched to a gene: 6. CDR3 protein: CASRKTSGGINEQFF. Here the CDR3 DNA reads TGTGCCAGCAGGAAGACTAGCGGGGGCATCAATGAGCAGTTCTTC.

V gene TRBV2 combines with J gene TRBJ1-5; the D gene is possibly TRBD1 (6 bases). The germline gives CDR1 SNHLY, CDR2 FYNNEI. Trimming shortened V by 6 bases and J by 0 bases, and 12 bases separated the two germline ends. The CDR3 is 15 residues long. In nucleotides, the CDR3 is TGTGCCAGCAGCGGCGGGGGCGGTAGCAATCAGCCCCAGCATTTT. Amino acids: CASSGGGGSNQPQHF.

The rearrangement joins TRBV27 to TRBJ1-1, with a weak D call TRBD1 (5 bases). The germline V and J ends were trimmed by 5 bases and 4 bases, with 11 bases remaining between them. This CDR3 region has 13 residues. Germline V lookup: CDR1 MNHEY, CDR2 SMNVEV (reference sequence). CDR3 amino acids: CASSTGGVTEAFF. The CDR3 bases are TGTGCCAGCAGTACCGGGGGTGTCACTGAAGCTTTCTTT.

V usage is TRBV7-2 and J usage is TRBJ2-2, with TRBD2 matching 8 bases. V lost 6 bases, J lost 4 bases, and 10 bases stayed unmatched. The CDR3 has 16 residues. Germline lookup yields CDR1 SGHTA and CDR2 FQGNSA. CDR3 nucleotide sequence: TGTGCCAGCAGGGCAAGTGGGCTAGCGGGCACCGGGGAGCTGTTTTTT. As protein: CASRASGLAGTGELFF.

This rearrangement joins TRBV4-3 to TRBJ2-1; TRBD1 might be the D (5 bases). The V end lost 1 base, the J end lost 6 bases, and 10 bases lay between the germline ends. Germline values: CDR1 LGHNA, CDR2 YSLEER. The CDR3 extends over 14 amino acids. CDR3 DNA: TGCGCCAGCAGCCAAGGACAGTTAGTCAATGAGCAGTTCTTC. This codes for CASSQGQLVNEQFF.

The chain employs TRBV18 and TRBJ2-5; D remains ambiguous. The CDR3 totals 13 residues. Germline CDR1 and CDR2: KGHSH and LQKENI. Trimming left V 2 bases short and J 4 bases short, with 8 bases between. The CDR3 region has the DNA TGTGCCAGCTCACCAATAGGAAGAGAGACCCAGTACTTC. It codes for CASSPIGRETQYF.

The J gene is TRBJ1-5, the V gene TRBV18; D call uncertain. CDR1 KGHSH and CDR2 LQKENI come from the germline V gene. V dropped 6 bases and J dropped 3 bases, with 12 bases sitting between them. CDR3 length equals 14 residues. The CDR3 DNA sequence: TGTGCCAGCTCTACCTCAGGTCCCAATCAGCCCCAGCATTTT. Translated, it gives CASSTSGPNQPQHF.